Presented here are 27 T cell receptor beta chains from one specimen sequenced in a study of cytomegalovirus exposure and HLA in healthy donors. Use of 60 Vbeta and 13 Jbeta primers characterized the PCR. Sequencing was performed with immunoSEQ multiplex PCR; in TCRdb, only in-frame clones are kept and a portion is missing. Here the sample spans about 130,000 clones, 80% being singletons. Sequencing input: PBMCs. Receptors originate from a woman in her 40s in good health and CMV-seronegative.

This chain joins TRBV5-1 and TRBJ2-1, with TRBD1 matching over 8 bases. This CDR3 is built from 19 residues. The J segment lost 6 bases and the V segment lost 4 bases, leaving 21 bases of the junction unmatched. Germline loops: CDR1 SGHRS, CDR2 YFSETQ. DNA of the CDR3: TGCGCCAGCAGCCACAAATCAAACACCGAGGCAGGGGGCTTCAATGAGCAGTTCTTC. It is translated as CASSHKSNTEAGGFNEQFF.

The V call is TRBV11-1, the J call TRBJ2-2; D possibly corresponds to TRBD2 (5 bases). V lost 2 bases, J lost 4 bases, and 14 bases lay in between. Germline CDR1 is SGHAT and CDR2 is FQDESV (reference sequence). The CDR3 runs 16 residues. The CDR3 nucleotides are TGTGCCAGCAGCTTAATTGGCCGCGGGTTCACCGGGGAGCTGTTTTTT. Translated: CASSLIGRGFTGELFF.

This chain uses TRBV29-1 with TRBJ2-2, with TRBD1 matching 10 bases. V gave up 4 bases and J gave up 3 bases; unmatched junction bases: 5. In germline, CDR1 is SQVTM, CDR2 ANQGSEA. This CDR3 is 15 amino acids long. The CDR3 bases are TGCAGCGTTGGGACAGGGGGTCCCTACACCGGGGAGCTGTTTTTT. Its translation: CSVGTGGPYTGELFF.

The chain links TRBV5-5 to TRBJ1-2; TRBD1 matches 7 bases. This CDR3 spans 16 amino acids. The junction had 13 bases not matched to a gene; V was cut back by 4 bases and J by 4 bases. Per the germline V gene, CDR1 is SGHKS and CDR2 is YYEKEE (reference sequence). CDR3 sequence (DNA): TGTGCCAGCAGCGTTTCACCTACAGGGGCGGCCTATGGCTACACCTTC. As protein: CASSVSPTGAAYGYTF.

This clone was seen a single time. The genes are TRBV6-1 and TRBJ1-2; D unclear. Germline V lookup: CDR1 MNHNS, CDR2 SASEGT. The CDR3 is 16 residues long. V was trimmed by 1 base and J by 0 bases, leaving 12 bases between them. This chain's CDR3 is CASSEVLGVANYGYTF. CDR3 sequence (DNA): TGTGCCAGCAGTGAAGTCCTAGGTGTGGCTAACTATGGCTACACCTTC.

The chain combines TRBV4-2 with TRBJ2-3; 8 positions match TRBD2. Germline V gene lookup returns CDR1 LGHNA and CDR2 YNFKEQ. J lost 10 bases, V lost 0 bases, and 15 bases had no gene match. CDR3 length: 17 residues. The chain's CDR3 is CASSQDSVAGGRKAQYF. In DNA form, the CDR3 reads TGTGCCAGCAGCCAAGATTCTGTGGCGGGGGGAAGAAAGGCGCAGTATTTT.

This clone was detected a few times. This chain uses TRBV19 with TRBJ1-4; 9 bases are a match to TRBD1. CDR1 is LNHDA and CDR2 is SQIVND in the germline V gene (reference sequence). Trimming cost V 9 bases and J 8 bases; bases outside gene matches: 7. The CDR3 has 13 amino acids. This CDR3 is CASWGQGAEKLFF. The DNA of the CDR3 is TGTGCCAGCTGGGGACAGGGCGCCGAAAAACTGTTTTTT.

V is TRBV28 and J is TRBJ2-3, with D possibly TRBD1 on 6 matching bases. The CDR3 length is 13 residues. With 5 bases removed from V and 3 bases from J, the gap between germline ends came to 9 bases. Germline V CDR1 and CDR2: MDHEN, SYDVKM. This CDR3 reads CASSPRGTDTQYF. CDR3 DNA: TGTGCCAGCAGTCCGAGGGGGACAGATACGCAGTATTTT.

The J gene is TRBJ2-1, the V gene TRBV4-2; 9 positions agree with TRBD2. V was clipped by 1 base and J by 7 bases; unmatched bases: 8. CDR3 size: 16 residues. Germline V gene lookup returns CDR1 LGHNA and CDR2 YNFKEQ. The CDR3 is CASSQGAGGPVNEQFF. The CDR3 region has the DNA TGTGCCAGCAGCCAAGGGGCGGGAGGGCCGGTTAATGAGCAGTTCTTC.

The genes are TRBV19 and TRBJ2-3; TRBD2 aligns across 9 bases. J gave up 5 bases and V 4 bases, and 7 bases lay outside the gene matches. In germline, CDR1 is LNHDA, CDR2 SQIVND (reference sequence). CDR3 size: 15 residues. CDR3 DNA sequence: TGTGCCAGTAGTACGCTAGCGGGAAATATAGATACGCAGTATTTT. As protein: CASSTLAGNIDTQYF.

The chain employs TRBV29-1 and TRBJ2-2, with D possibly being TRBD2 (5 bases). This CDR3 region has 12 residues. Germline assignment: CDR1 SQVTM and CDR2 ANQGSEA. V lost 4 bases to trimming and J lost 6 bases, with 9 bases between them. The DNA of the CDR3 is TGCAGCGTTGGGGCTAGCCCCGGGGAGCTGTTTTTT. Translated, it gives CSVGASPGELFF.

The V call is TRBV4-1, the J call TRBJ2-7; 7 nucleotides align to TRBD1. V was pared by 0 bases and J by 7 bases, with 12 bases of the junction left unmatched. Looked up from germline, CDR1 is MGHRA and CDR2 is YSYEKL. This CDR3 region has 16 residues. As DNA, the CDR3 is TGCGCCAGCAGCCAAGATGAGGCAGGGGGTCCTTGGGAGCAGTACTTC. It translates to CASSQDEAGGPWEQYF.

The rearrangement joins TRBV7-8 to TRBJ2-1, with TRBD1 identical over 8 bases. The CDR3 has 15 amino acids. The V and J ends lost 5 bases and 7 bases, in that order; junction bases with no gene match: 10. CDR1 is SGHVS and CDR2 is FQNEAQ in the germline V gene. The CDR3 reads CASSPLPGGQNEQFF. The CDR3, as DNA: TGTGCCAGCAGCCCTCTTCCAGGGGGCCAAAATGAGCAGTTCTTC. Using reference TRBV7-8 and TRBJ2-1 for the parts outside the CDR3, the full variable domain is GAGVSQSPRYKVAKRGQDVALRCDPISGHVSLFWYQQALGQGPEFLTYFQNEAQLDKSGLPSDRFFAERPEGSVSTLKIQRTQQEDSAVYLCASSPLPGGQNEQFFGPGTRLTVL.

V is TRBV6-5 and J is TRBJ2-7; D is unresolved. V was pared by 5 bases and J by 4 bases, with 9 bases between. Germline CDR1 reads MNHEY; CDR2 reads SVGAGI. The CDR3 extends over 12 amino acids. The CDR3 region is CASSRRGYEQYF. In DNA form, the CDR3 reads TGTGCCAGCAGTCGTCGAGGTTACGAGCAGTACTTC.

The gene calls are TRBV11-2 and TRBJ2-5; tentative D call: TRBD2 (5 bases). The length of the CDR3 is 15 residues. Trimming took off 4 bases at V and 5 bases at J, with 17 bases between the two ends. Germline lookup yields CDR1 SGHAT and CDR2 FQNNGV. The CDR3 reads CASSSTGNRVETQYF. In nucleotides, the CDR3 is TGTGCCAGCAGCTCAACCGGGAACCGGGTGGAGACCCAGTACTTC.

In this sample, this clone turned up a few times. The chain joins TRBV7-9 to TRBJ1-4, with D tentatively TRBD1 (6 bases). Germline loops: CDR1 SEHNR, CDR2 FQNEAQ (reference sequence). The CDR3 is 13 amino acids. With 7 bases removed from V and 8 bases from J, the gap between germline ends came to 14 bases. This CDR3 is CASTPGTQEKLFF. The CDR3 bases are TGTGCCAGCACCCCCGGGACACAGGAAAAACTGTTTTTT.

The rearrangement joins TRBV7-2 to TRBJ1-5; D is unclear. The CDR3 totals 15 residues. Trimming removed 5 bases at V and 0 bases at J, with 11 bases between. The germline CDR1 and CDR2 sequences are SGHTA and FQGNSA. CDR3 protein: CASSHYLDSNQPQHF. The DNA of the CDR3 is TGTGCCAGCAGCCACTACTTAGATAGCAATCAGCCCCAGCATTTT. Filled out from reference TRBV7-2 and TRBJ1-5, the complete variable domain reads GAGVSQSPSNKVTEKGKDVELRCDPISGHTALYWYRQSLGQGLEFLIYFQGNSAPDKSGLPSDRFSAERTGGSVSTLTIQRTQQEDSAVYLCASSHYLDSNQPQHFGDGTRLSIL.

The chain couples TRBV18 to TRBJ1-2, with 9 nucleotides matching TRBD1. V was clipped by 1 base and J by 7 bases; unmatched bases: 1. From germline, CDR1 is KGHSH and CDR2 LQKENI. This CDR3 comprises 13 residues. The CDR3 spells CASSPLDRGGYTF. The CDR3 DNA reads as TGTGCCAGCTCACCACTGGACAGGGGTGGCTACACCTTC.

The V call is TRBV11-3, the J call TRBJ2-3, with a possible D match to TRBD2 (5 bases). The germline V gene encodes CDR1 SGHNT and CDR2 YENEEA. The CDR3 spans 18 residues. Trimming left V 1 base short and J 0 bases short, with 17 bases between. CDR3 residues: CASSLGRTSIASTDTQYF. The CDR3 coding sequence is TGTGCCAGCAGCTTAGGGAGGACGAGCATCGCTAGCACAGATACGCAGTATTTT.

V usage is TRBV9 and J usage is TRBJ1-2; D is unresolved. The CDR3 sequence is 14 residues long. Germline V gene data show CDR1 as SGDLS and CDR2 as YYNGEE. V lost 4 bases and J 8 bases, leaving 18 bases between the germline ends. The CDR3 coding sequence is TGTGCCAGCAGCAACCGGGAGGCGTTGGGGGGCTACACCTTC. Protein: CASSNREALGGYTF.

The V gene is TRBV5-1, the J gene TRBJ2-1; D gene unclear. The V end lost 2 bases, the J end lost 6 bases, and 9 bases lay between the germline ends. Germline V lookup: CDR1 SGHRS, CDR2 YFSETQ. The CDR3 sequence is 13 residues long. The CDR3 sequence is CASSLSTINEQFF. CDR3 bases: TGCGCCAGCAGCTTAAGTACTATCAATGAGCAGTTCTTC. The complete variable domain, with remaining parts taken from reference TRBV5-1 and TRBJ2-1, reads KAGVTQTPRYLIKTRGQQVTLSCSPISGHRSVSWYQQTPGQGLQFLFEYFSETQRNKGNFPGRFSGRQFSNSRSEMNVSTLELGDSALYLCASSLSTINEQFFGPGTRLTVL.

The chain couples TRBV29-1 to TRBJ2-1; TRBD2 is a possible D gene (5 bases). The V end lost 0 bases, the J end lost 4 bases, and 16 bases lay between the germline ends. The length of the CDR3 is 16 residues. Looked up from germline, CDR1 is SQVTM and CDR2 is ANQGSEA. CDR3 DNA sequence: TGCAGCGTTGAAGATCCTTCCGAGCGGAGTTACAATGAGCAGTTCTTC. It specifies CSVEDPSERSYNEQFF.

This sequence joins TRBV7-9 and TRBJ1-1; D remains unclear. Germline CDR1 reads SEHNR; CDR2 reads FQNEAQ (reference sequence). This CDR3 has 14 residues. Trimming removed 2 bases from V and 4 bases from J, with 11 bases in between. The CDR3 sequence is CASSLLPSFTEAFF. The DNA for the CDR3 is TGTGCCAGCAGCTTACTCCCCTCTTTCACTGAAGCTTTCTTT.

The J gene is TRBJ1-1, the V gene TRBV5-1; TRBD1 matches at 12 bases. With V trimmed by 4 bases and J by 2 bases, 12 bases remained unmatched. The germline CDR1 and CDR2 sequences are SGHRS and YFSETQ. The CDR3 length is 18 residues. CDR3 coding DNA: TGCGCCAGCAGCCCCGGGACAGGGGGCTGGAGTATAAACACTGAAGCTTTCTTT. Translated, it gives CASSPGTGGWSINTEAFF.

This clone was seen only a few times. The gene calls are TRBV15 and TRBJ1-1, with a possible D match to TRBD1 (5 bases). CDR3 length equals 15 residues. Germline CDR1 LNHNV, CDR2 YYDKDF (reference sequence). V gave up 5 bases and J gave up 2 bases, with 15 bases separating them. CDR3 DNA: TGTGCCACCAGCGGAAGACAGACGAGAAACACTGAAGCTTTCTTT. It yields the protein CATSGRQTRNTEAFF.

This CDR3 reads CASSSDRAHEQYF. CDR3 nucleotide sequence: TGTGCCAGCAGTTCGGACAGGGCCCACGAGCAGTACTTC. J is TRBJ2-7 and V is TRBV6-5; 8 positions agree with TRBD1. Germline loops: CDR1 MNHEY, CDR2 SVGAGI. The CDR3 has 13 amino acids. V gave up 4 bases and J gave up 5 bases; unmatched junction bases: 4.

The CDR3 nucleotides are TGTGCCAGTAAGGGGACAGGGGGGGACACCTTC. The encoded protein is CASKGTGGDTF. This chain joins TRBV19 and TRBJ1-2; 11 positions agree with TRBD1. The length of the CDR3 is 11 residues. J lost 12 bases, V lost 7 bases, and 4 bases had no gene match. Germline lookup yields CDR1 LNHDA and CDR2 SQIVND (reference sequence).